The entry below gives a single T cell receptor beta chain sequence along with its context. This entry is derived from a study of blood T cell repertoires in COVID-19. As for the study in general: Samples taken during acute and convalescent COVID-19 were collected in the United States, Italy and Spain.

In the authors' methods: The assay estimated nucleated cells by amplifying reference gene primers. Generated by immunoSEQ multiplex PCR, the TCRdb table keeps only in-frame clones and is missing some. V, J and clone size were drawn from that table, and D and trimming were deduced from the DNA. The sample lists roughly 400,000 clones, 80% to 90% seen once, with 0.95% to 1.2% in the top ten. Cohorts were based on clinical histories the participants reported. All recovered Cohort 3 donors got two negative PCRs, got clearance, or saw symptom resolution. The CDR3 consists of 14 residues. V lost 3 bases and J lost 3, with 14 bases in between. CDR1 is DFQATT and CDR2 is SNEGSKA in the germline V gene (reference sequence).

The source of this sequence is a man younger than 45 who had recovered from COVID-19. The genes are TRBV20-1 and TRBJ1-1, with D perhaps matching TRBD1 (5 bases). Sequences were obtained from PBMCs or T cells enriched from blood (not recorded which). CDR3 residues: CSASRLVRDTEAFF. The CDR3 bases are TGCAGTGCTAGTCGATTGGTCAGGGACACTGAAGCTTTCTTT.